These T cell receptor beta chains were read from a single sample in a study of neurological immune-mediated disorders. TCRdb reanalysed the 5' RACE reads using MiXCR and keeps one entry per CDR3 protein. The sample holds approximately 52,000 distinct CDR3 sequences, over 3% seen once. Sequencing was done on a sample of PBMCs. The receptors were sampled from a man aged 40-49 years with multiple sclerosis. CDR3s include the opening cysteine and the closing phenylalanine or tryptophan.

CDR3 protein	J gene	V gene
CASSYSGIISFGGAGELFF	TRBJ2-2	TRBV6-5
CASSSDWGNSGANVLTF	TRBJ2-6	TRBV5-1
CASTPEGADTQYF	TRBJ2-3	TRBV5-1
CASSHGYGYTF	TRBJ1-2	TRBV3-1
CASSDWVAAETQYF	TRBJ2-5	TRBV2
CSVEKSPASGGNHYTDTQYF	TRBJ2-3	TRBV29-1
CSARDRPSSYNEQFF	TRBJ2-1	TRBV20-1
CAGGADRGREQFF	TRBJ2-1	TRBV6-1
CASSYSRTVAEQYF	TRBJ2-7	TRBV6-5
CASSIPLAGGRGETQYF	TRBJ2-5	TRBV5-4
CASSQEPGKGREKLFF	TRBJ1-4	TRBV4-1
CASTLRGYGYTF	TRBJ1-2	TRBV28
CASRTPNQETQYF	TRBJ2-5	TRBV12-3/TRBV12-4
CASSQGQGINYGYTF	TRBJ1-2	TRBV3-1
CASSSLSGGPNEQYF	TRBJ2-7	TRBV5-6
CASSASRDRLTEAFF	TRBJ1-1	TRBV7-2
CASTRNNEKLFF	TRBJ1-4	TRBV12-3/TRBV12-4
CSARDQGTGTYSNQPQHF	TRBJ1-5	TRBV20-1
CASSGHKVNIQYF	TRBJ2-4	TRBV14
CSGGGGDEQFF	TRBJ2-1	TRBV20-1
CASSLRAGRSNQPQHF	TRBJ1-5	TRBV28
CSVAGGNLAGGTDTQYF	TRBJ2-3	TRBV29-1
CASSSGGAEDTQYF	TRBJ2-3	TRBV5-1
CASSHGQAIGELFF	TRBJ2-2	TRBV3-1
CASSQGLAGGMDEQFF	TRBJ2-1	TRBV3-1
CATSDQPGLEGETQYF	TRBJ2-5	TRBV24-1
CASSPLRDRTYNEQFF	TRBJ2-1	TRBV25-1
CATSVSGSDGELFF	TRBJ2-2	TRBV24-1
CASSFASGANVLTF	TRBJ2-6	TRBV12-3/TRBV12-4
CASSLEHRAGTDTQYF	TRBJ2-3	TRBV5-1
CSAPSWVDPYEQYF	TRBJ2-7	TRBV20-1
CASSWGTGRHNEQFF	TRBJ2-1	TRBV5-1
CASSGQEISGEQYF	TRBJ2-7	TRBV5-1
CASSKAAYEQYF	TRBJ2-7	TRBV28
CSVAPENNYNEQFF	TRBJ2-1	TRBV29-1
CASSLDVPDSPLHF	TRBJ1-6	TRBV7-9
CSPLSGFTDTQYF	TRBJ2-3	TRBV20-1
CASNTGTSGANEQFF	TRBJ2-1	TRBV5-5
CASSVDTNEGYQETQYF	TRBJ2-5	TRBV9
CASSGGVRTGELFF	TRBJ2-2	TRBV6-1
CASSLVGNQPQHF	TRBJ1-5	TRBV27
CSARHAGGAGDTQYF	TRBJ2-3	TRBV20-1
CASSLRGDQPQHF	TRBJ1-5	TRBV12-3/TRBV12-4
CASSQVQASDSPLHF	TRBJ1-6	TRBV3-1
CAISPGIQGENEQYF	TRBJ2-7	TRBV10-3
CASSYGQGGNTEAFF	TRBJ1-1	TRBV6-2/TRBV6-3
CASSLVPVGDTGELFF	TRBJ2-2	TRBV12-3/TRBV12-4
CASSSTSGGSDTQYF	TRBJ2-3	TRBV5-1
CSVAGVWTEAFF	TRBJ1-1	TRBV29-1
CASSSGLAGPPPSYEQYF	TRBJ2-7	TRBV5-1